This T cell receptor (beta chain) came from a study of CD8 T cells in ankylosing spondylitis. For this clonotype: Its antigen is as yet unknown.

V was pared by 0 bases and J by 3 bases, with 7 bases between. CDR3 length: 14 residues. Germline V CDR1 and CDR2: LGHNA, YSLEER. TCRdb processed the 5' RACE reads anew with MiXCR; each CDR3 protein has one entry. Of around 890,000 distinct CDR3 sequences in the sample, roughly 12% were seen once. Notes on the study in general: Ankylosing spondylitis blood appeared to be characterized by a TCR beta motif of several highly homologous variants.

Sequencing used blood, either unsorted or a sorted T cell fraction (not recorded which). This chain joins TRBV4-3 and TRBJ2-3; D not resolved. This clonotype was obtained from a male donor with ankylosing spondylitis. The DNA for the CDR3 is TGCGCCAGCAGCCAAGAAGTCGGAACAGATACGCAGTATTTT. Amino acid sequence: CASSQEVGTDTQYF.